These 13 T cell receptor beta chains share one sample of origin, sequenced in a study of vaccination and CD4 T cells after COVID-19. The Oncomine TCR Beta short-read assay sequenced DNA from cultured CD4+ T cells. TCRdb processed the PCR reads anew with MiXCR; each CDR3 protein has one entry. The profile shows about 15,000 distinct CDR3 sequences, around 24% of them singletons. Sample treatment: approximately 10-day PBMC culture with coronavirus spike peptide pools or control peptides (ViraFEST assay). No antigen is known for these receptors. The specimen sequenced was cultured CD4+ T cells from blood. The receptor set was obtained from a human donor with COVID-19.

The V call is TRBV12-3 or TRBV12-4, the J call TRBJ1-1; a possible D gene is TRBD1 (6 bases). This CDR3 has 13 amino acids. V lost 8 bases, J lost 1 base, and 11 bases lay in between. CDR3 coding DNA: TGTGCCAGCTCGGTGGGGGCGAACACTGAAGCTTTCTTT. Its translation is CASSVGANTEAFF.

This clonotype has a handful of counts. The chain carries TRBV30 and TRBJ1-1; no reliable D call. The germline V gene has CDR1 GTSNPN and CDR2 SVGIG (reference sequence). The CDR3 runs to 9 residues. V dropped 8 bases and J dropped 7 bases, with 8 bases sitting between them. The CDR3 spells CAGGIEAFF. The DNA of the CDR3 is TGTGCCGGCGGGATTGAAGCTTTCTTT.

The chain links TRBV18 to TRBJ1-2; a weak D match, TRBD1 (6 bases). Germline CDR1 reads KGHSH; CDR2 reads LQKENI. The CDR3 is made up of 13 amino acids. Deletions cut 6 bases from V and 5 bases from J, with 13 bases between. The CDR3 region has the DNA TGTGCCAGCTCCCCGGACAGTGGGTATGGCTACACCTTC. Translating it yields CASSPDSGYGYTF.

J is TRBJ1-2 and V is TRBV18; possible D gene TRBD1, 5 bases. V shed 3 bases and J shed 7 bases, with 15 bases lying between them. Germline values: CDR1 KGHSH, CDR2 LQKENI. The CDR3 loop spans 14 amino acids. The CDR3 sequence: CASSPGHRRSGYTF. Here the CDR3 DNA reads TGTGCCAGCTCACCGGGGCACAGAAGGAGTGGCTACACCTTC.

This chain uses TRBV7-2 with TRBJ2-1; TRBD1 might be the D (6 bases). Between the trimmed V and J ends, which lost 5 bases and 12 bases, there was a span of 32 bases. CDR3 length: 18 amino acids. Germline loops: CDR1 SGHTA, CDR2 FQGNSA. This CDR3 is CASSPLLGPTGPRRGQFF. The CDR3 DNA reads TGTGCCAGCAGCCCGCTCCTGGGGCCTACAGGACCGCGCAGGGGGCAGTTCTTC.

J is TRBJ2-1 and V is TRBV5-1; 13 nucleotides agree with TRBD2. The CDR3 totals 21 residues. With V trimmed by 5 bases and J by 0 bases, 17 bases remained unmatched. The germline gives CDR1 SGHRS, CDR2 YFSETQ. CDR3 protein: CASRAGGPGLAGVSSYNEQFF. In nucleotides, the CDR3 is TGCGCCAGCAGGGCGGGAGGGCCAGGACTAGCGGGGGTCAGCTCCTACAATGAGCAGTTCTTC.

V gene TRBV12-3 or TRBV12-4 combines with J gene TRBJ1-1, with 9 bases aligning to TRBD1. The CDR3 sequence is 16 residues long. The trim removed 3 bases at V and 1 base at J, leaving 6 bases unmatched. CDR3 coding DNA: TGTGCCAGCAGTTTCCCTTGGGGACAGGGGAACACTGAAGCTTTCTTT. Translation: CASSFPWGQGNTEAFF.

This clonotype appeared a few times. Written as DNA, the CDR3 is TGTGCCAGCAGTTACTGGGGTCAGCCCCAGCATTTT. This codes for CASSYWGQPQHF. This chain joins TRBV6-5 and TRBJ1-5; D not certain. The germline V and J ends were trimmed by 1 base and 6 bases, with 4 bases remaining between them. This CDR3 has 12 amino acids. Germline V gene lookup returns CDR1 MNHEY and CDR2 SVGAGI.

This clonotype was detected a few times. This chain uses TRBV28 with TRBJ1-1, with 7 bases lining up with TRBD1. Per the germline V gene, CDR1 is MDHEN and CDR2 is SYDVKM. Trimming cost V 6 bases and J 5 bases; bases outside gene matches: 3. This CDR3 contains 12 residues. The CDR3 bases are TGTGCCAGCAGGCAGGGGGGGACTGAAGCTTTCTTT. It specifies CASRQGGTEAFF.

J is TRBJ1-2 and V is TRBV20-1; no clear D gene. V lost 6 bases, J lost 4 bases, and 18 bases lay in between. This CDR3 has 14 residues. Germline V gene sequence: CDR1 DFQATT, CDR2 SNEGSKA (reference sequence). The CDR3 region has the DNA TGCAGTGCATGCGATGTTCGGCGCCCCTATGGCTACACCTTC. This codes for CSACDVRRPYGYTF.

The CDR3: CATTSGGKGNQPQHF. CDR3 sequence (DNA): TGTGCCACCACTTCAGGGGGCAAGGGGAATCAGCCCCAGCATTTT. The chain recombines TRBV6-2 or TRBV6-3 with TRBJ1-5; 8 bases are shared with TRBD1. J gave up 4 bases and V 10 bases, and 12 bases lay outside the gene matches. The CDR3 has 15 amino acids. Germline loops: CDR1 MNHEY, CDR2 SVGEGT.

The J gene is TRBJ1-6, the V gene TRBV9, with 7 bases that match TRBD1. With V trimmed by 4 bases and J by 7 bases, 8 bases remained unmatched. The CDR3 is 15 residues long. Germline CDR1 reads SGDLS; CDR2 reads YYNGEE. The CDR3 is CASSPRQGLNSPLHF. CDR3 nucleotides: TGTGCCAGCAGCCCAAGACAGGGTCTCAATTCACCCCTCCACTTT.

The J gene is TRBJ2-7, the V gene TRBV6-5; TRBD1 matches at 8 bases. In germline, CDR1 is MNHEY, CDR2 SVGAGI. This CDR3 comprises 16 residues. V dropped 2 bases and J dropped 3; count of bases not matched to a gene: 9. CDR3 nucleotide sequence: TGTGCCAGCAGTTACGATCGACGGGACAGGCTCTACGAGCAGTACTTC. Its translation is CASSYDRRDRLYEQYF.